The 24 T cell receptor beta chains listed next were all sequenced from one sample in a study of kidney transplant recipient with SARS-CoV-2 infection. Via MiXCR, TCRdb re-called the reads, giving one row per CDR3 protein. Seen here are under 250,000 distinct CDR3 sequences, under 35% observed once, and the top ten hold almost 7.5%. This specimen consisted of a blood sample, obtained at baseline and between days 110 and 120 from a kidney transplant recipient. The receptors shown here come from a young adult male patient who had COVID-19 and was a kidney transplant recipient. T cells may partly derive from the graft donor.

This clonotype has at least ten counts. The J gene is TRBJ1-2, the V gene TRBV11-1; no firm D call. CDR3 length: 17 residues. Germline V lookup: CDR1 SGHAT, CDR2 FQDESV (reference sequence). V shed 4 bases and J shed 4 bases, with 22 bases lying between them. The CDR3 region has the DNA TGTGCCAGCAGCTATCCATATAAGGCTGGAAAGACCTATGGCTACACCTTC. Residues: CASSYPYKAGKTYGYTF.

This clonotype appeared a few times. The chain employs TRBV20-1 and TRBJ2-7; D possibly uses TRBD1 or TRBD2 (5 bases each). V lost 1 base and J 0 bases, leaving 16 bases between the germline ends. The CDR3 sequence is 16 residues long. Germline CDR1 and CDR2: DFQATT and SNEGSKA (reference sequence). The CDR3 reads CSARVPGTRSSYEQYF. CDR3 DNA: TGCAGTGCTAGAGTCCCCGGGACCCGCAGCTCCTACGAGCAGTACTTC.

This clonotype was seen at least ten times. The V gene is TRBV5-1, the J gene TRBJ1-2; D gene unclear. Trimming stripped 6 bases from V and 4 bases from J, with 22 bases between. The CDR3 loop spans 16 amino acids. In germline, CDR1 is SGHRS, CDR2 YFSETQ. CDR3 residues: CASMCLSVRKTYGYTF. The CDR3 DNA is TGCGCCAGCATGTGCTTATCGGTTCGAAAGACCTATGGCTACACCTTC. Supplemented by reference TRBV5-1 and TRBJ1-2, the full variable domain reads KAGVTQTPRYLIKTRGQQVTLSCSPISGHRSVSWYQQTPGQGLQFLFEYFSETQRNKGNFPGRFSGRQFSNSRSEMNVSTLELGDSALYLCASMCLSVRKTYGYTFGSGTRLTVV.

Concerning this clonotype itself: A much larger clone sits a single nucleotide away, making a read error possible. The chain links TRBV18 to TRBJ1-1; 10 nucleotides agree with TRBD1. CDR1 and CDR2 from the germline V gene are KGHSH and LQKENI. The CDR3 contains 14 residues. In DNA, the CDR3 is TGTGCCAGCCCACCCCGACAGGGGGCCACTGAAGCTTTCTTT. Amino acids: CASPPRQGATEAFF.

This clonotype was seen repeatedly, ten times or more. V and J are TRBV6-5 and TRBJ1-1; D perhaps matches TRBD1 (5 bases). This CDR3 contains 15 residues. CDR1 and CDR2 from the germline V gene are MNHEY and SVGAGI. Trimming removed 6 bases from V and 1 base from J, with 15 bases in between. The CDR3 DNA follows: TGTGCCAGCAGAGGGAAAGGGACGGCGAACACTGAAGCTTTCTTT. This gives the protein CASRGKGTANTEAFF.

As regards this clonotype: Since a much larger clone is just one base distant, this may be a read error. This chain uses TRBV8-2 with TRBJ1-2. TRBV8-2 is a recognized pseudogene. The CDR3 sequence is 16 residues long. The CDR3 reads CGSWDNDNRKTYGYTF. In nucleotides, the CDR3 is TGTGGCAGTTGGGATAATGATAACCGAAAGACCTATGGCTACACCTTC.

For this clonotype: This may come from a read error, since a much larger clone is one base off. The chain carries TRBV7-7 and TRBJ2-2, with D perhaps matching TRBD1 (6 bases). The CDR3 is 16 residues long. CDR1 is SSHAT, CDR2 FNYEAQ, per germline (reference sequence). The CDR3 protein is CASSYTGTPGTGVLFF. The CDR3 DNA sequence: TGTGCTAGCAGCTACACCGGGACACCAGGCACCGGGGTGCTGTTTTTT.

This clonotype was seen many times. The chain is built from TRBV8-2 and TRBJ1-2. TRBV8-2 is a listed pseudogene. This CDR3 contains 16 residues. The CDR3 sequence: CGSMTFDSRKTYGYTF. The CDR3 DNA reads as TGTGGCAGTATGACCTTTGATAGCCGAAAGACCTATGGCTACACCTTC.

This clonotype was seen ten or more times. The chain links TRBV7-2 to TRBJ2-7, with a weak D call TRBD1 (6 bases). V lost 5 bases to trimming and J lost 3 bases, with 14 bases between them. The CDR3 consists of 14 residues. Germline CDR1 reads SGHTA; CDR2 reads FQGNSA. The CDR3: CASSLRTVNYEQYF. The CDR3 coding sequence is TGTGCCAGCAGCCTACGGACAGTCAACTACGAGCAGTACTTC.

Turning to this clonotype: This clone may be a read error of a much larger clone one base away. V and J are TRBV6-6 and TRBJ1-5, with 8 nucleotides matching TRBD1. The CDR3 has 16 amino acids. Germline V gene lookup returns CDR1 MNHNY and CDR2 SVGAGI (reference sequence). Germline trimming cut 6 bases from V and 4 bases from J; bases unmatched to any gene: 11. CDR3 amino acids: CASSLEQGGRNQPQHF. CDR3 sequence (DNA): TGTGCCAGCAGCCTGGAACAGGGGGGCAGGAATCAGCCCCAGCATTTT.

This clonotype was recorded only once. One base away lies a much larger clone, so this may be a sequencing read error. The CDR3 loop reads CASNTRIRGISKPETQYF. DNA for the CDR3: TGTGCCAGCAACACAAGGATTCGGGGCATAAGTAAACCAGAGACCCAGTACTTC. The chain uses TRBV7-3 and TRBJ2-5; D possibly uses TRBD1 or TRBD2 (5 bases each). This CDR3 has 18 amino acids. V was shortened by 7 bases and J by 4 bases, with 28 bases between the two germline ends. Looked up from germline, CDR1 is SGHTA and CDR2 is FQGTGA. The full variable domain, with the rest looked up from reference TRBV7-3 and TRBJ2-5, is GAGVSQTPSNKVTEKGKYVELRCDPISGHTALYWYRQSLGQGPEFLIYFQGTGAADDSGLPNDRFFAVRPEGSVSTLKIQRTERGDSAVYLCASNTRIRGISKPETQYFGPGTRLLVL.

This clonotype came up once. A read error may explain this, as a much larger clone is one base away. This chain joins TRBV6-4 and TRBJ1-6; weak D call: TRBD1 (6 bases). The CDR3 covers 14 residues. Germline V gene sequence: CDR1 MRHNA, CDR2 SNTAGT. Here the CDR3 DNA reads TGTGCCAGCAGACAGGGATTCTCACCCTCCCCCCTCAACTTT. It is translated as CASRQGFSPSPLNF.

As concerns this clonotype: The junction shows a germline mismatch at one end, possibly a read error. The CDR3, as DNA: TGTGCCAGCAGCCAGTCGGGACAGGCCTATGGCCACACCTTC. This gives the protein CASSQSGQAYGHTF. The V gene is TRBV6-5, the J gene TRBJ1-2, with 8 nucleotides matching TRBD1. CDR3 length: 14 amino acids. Germline-derived CDR1 and CDR2 are MNHEY and SVGAGI.

The chain is built from TRBV6-1 and TRBJ2-3; D remains ambiguous. The DNA end is more similar to TRBJ2-5, so the J call may be wrong. The CDR3 length is 12 residues. CDR1 and CDR2 from the germline V gene are MNHNS and SASEGT. CDR3 DNA: TGTGCCAGCAGTGAAGCTTCGCAGACCCAGTACTTC. It encodes CASSEASQTQYF.

This clonotype was seen a handful of times. The chain is built from TRBV11-2 and TRBJ2-5; possibly TRBD2 for D (6 bases). CDR3 length equals 16 residues. With 3 bases removed from V and 0 bases from J, the gap between germline ends came to 14 bases. Germline V CDR1 and CDR2: SGHAT, FQNNGV. This chain's CDR3 is CASSFPFSGDQETQYF. Written as DNA, the CDR3 is TGTGCCAGCAGCTTCCCCTTTTCGGGGGACCAAGAGACCCAGTACTTC.

This clonotype was recorded many times. The V gene is TRBV15, the J gene TRBJ2-7; 7 bases agree with TRBD1. There are 14 residues in the CDR3. Losses at the gene ends were 3 bases for V and 2 bases for J; bases not matched to a gene: 4. The germline CDR1 and CDR2 sequences are LNHNV and YYDKDF (reference sequence). CDR3 in amino acids: CATSSRDSPYEQYF. CDR3 coding DNA: TGTGCCACCAGCAGCAGGGACAGCCCCTACGAGCAGTACTTC.

The sample holds many counts of this clonotype. The V and J genes are TRBV19 and TRBJ1-5; D gene uncertain. Germline V gene sequence: CDR1 LNHDA, CDR2 SQIVND (reference sequence). Trimming took 3 bases from V and 5 from J, leaving 14 bases between them. The CDR3 contains 15 residues. The CDR3 DNA sequence: TGTGCCAGTAGTATTGTGGAGGGAACCTATCAGCCCCAGCATTTT. Its translation is CASSIVEGTYQPQHF.

This clonotype was recorded only once. Possible read error: a much larger clone is one base away. The CDR3, as DNA: TGTGCCAGCGGCACCCAAGCTAACTATGGCTACACCTTC. It is translated as CASGTQANYGYTF. This chain connects TRBV27 to TRBJ1-2; D not resolved. V was trimmed by 8 bases and J by 0 bases, leaving 10 bases between them. Germline lookup yields CDR1 MNHEY and CDR2 SMNVEV (reference sequence). The CDR3 consists of 13 residues.

To note about this clonotype: A clone one base away is much larger, so this may be a read error. The chain recombines TRBV7-9 with TRBJ1-4; D is unresolved. Germline assignment: CDR1 SEHNR and CDR2 FQNEAQ (reference sequence). The CDR3 sequence is 12 residues long. V shed 4 bases and J shed 8 bases, with 8 bases lying between them. The CDR3 nucleotides are TGTGCCAGCAGCTCTTTGGTCGAAAAACTGTTTTTT. Translating gives CASSSLVEKLFF.

As concerns this clonotype: Being one base from a much bigger clone, this may be a read error. The chain employs TRBV3-1 and TRBJ2-7; the D is unclear. CDR1 LGHDT and CDR2 YNNKEL come from the germline V gene (reference sequence). CDR3 size: 14 residues. The CDR3 DNA follows: TGTGCCAGCAGCCAAGAACCAGCCACCTACGAGCGGTACTTC. Translating gives CASSQEPATYERYF.

In the case of this clonotype: It may be a read error: a sequence one base away is much more abundant. The genes are TRBV19 and TRBJ2-7, with TRBD2 as a possible D gene (5 bases). CDR1 is LNHDA and CDR2 is SQIVND in the germline V gene (reference sequence). This CDR3 contains 12 residues. The CDR3 DNA follows: TGTACCAGTAAATCGGGATCCTACGAGCAGTACTTC. It yields the protein CTSKSGSYEQYF. Combining the CDR3 with reference TRBV19 and TRBJ2-7 gives the whole variable domain DGGITQSPKYLFRKEGQNVTLSCEQNLNHDAMYWYRQDPGQGLRLIYYSQIVNDFQKGDIAEGYSVSREKKESFPLTVTSAQKNPTAFYLCTSKSGSYEQYFGPGTRLTVT.

As for this clonotype: A read error may explain this, as a much larger clone is one base away. The V call is TRBV28, the J call TRBJ2-5; 8 bases map to TRBD1. There are 15 residues in the CDR3. The J segment lost 11 bases and the V segment lost 9 bases, leaving 20 bases of the junction unmatched. Germline lookup yields CDR1 MDHEN and CDR2 SYDVKM. The chain's CDR3 is CASLGGGQGAYKQYF. For the CDR3, the DNA is TGTGCCAGTTTAGGGGGTGGGCAGGGGGCGTACAAGCAGTACTTC.

This clonotype was picked up many times. The chain couples TRBV5-1 to TRBJ2-2, with D perhaps matching TRBD1 (5 bases). Per the germline V gene, CDR1 is SGHRS and CDR2 is YFSETQ. V was trimmed by 2 bases and J by 1 base, leaving 9 bases between them. The CDR3 is made up of 15 amino acids. CDR3 amino acids: CASSLWGENTGELFF. The CDR3 nucleotides are TGCGCCAGCAGCTTATGGGGCGAGAACACCGGGGAGCTGTTTTTT.

On this clonotype itself: A much larger clone sits a single nucleotide away, making a read error possible. The V call is TRBV29-1, the J call TRBJ1-2; D is unresolved. The CDR3 consists of 13 residues. CDR1 and CDR2 (germline): SQVTM, ANQGSEA. CDR3 DNA: TGCAGCGTTGAGAAGGGAGGAGGGTATGGCAACACCTTC. This codes for CSVEKGGGYGNTF.